This record concerns one T cell receptor beta chain sequence. Its specificity is unknown. This sample is drawn from a study of PD-1 blockade in classical Hodgkin lymphoma. Study-level points and caveats: Baseline TCR diversity was reportedly lower in newly diagnosed patients than in healthy donors. It was reported as lower still in relapsed/refractory patients. CD4+ TCR diversity, unlike CD8+, climbed significantly by C4D1. Reasons behind the repertoire differences stay unclear, perhaps disease activity or earlier therapy. Whoever responded completely had baseline diversity much like that seen in newly diagnosed patients.

This CDR3 spans 17 amino acids. The V gene's germline CDR1 is SGHKS and CDR2 YYEKEE (reference sequence). The V end was cut by 6 bases, the J end by 1 base, with 21 bases between. Libraries were prepared by immunoSEQ multiplex PCR; TCRdb keeps only in-frame clonotypes and omits some of them. The data show roughly 9,300 clones, 87% seen once. Documented time point: cycle 4 day 1 (C4D1), after more than five weeks of nivolumab. There was relapse after autologous stem cell transplantation in every patient, and there was variation in brentuximab vedotin exposure. The gene calls are TRBV5-5 and TRBJ2-3, with D perhaps TRBD2 (5 bases). The source of this sequence is a human donor with classical Hodgkin lymphoma. This sample comprised peripheral blood mononuclear cells (PBMCs), obtained before the fourth cycle of nivolumab. The CDR3 reads CASTTKSSSIRTDTQYF. CDR3 DNA sequence: TGTGCCAGCACTACCAAGAGCTCTAGCATCCGCACAGATACGCAGTATTTT.